The count of the clone carrying this TCR beta chain is one. Its matching antigen is unknown. This specimen belongs to a study of cytomegalovirus exposure and HLA in healthy donors. Overall study: As released early, the data held 70 million to 100 million unique TCRs from HLA-typed donors.

General study findings and limits: A further, later analysis showed that HLA-associated TCR beta chains (compared with equally common others) were more clonally expanded. Analysis was carried out at a later point, and it linked a missense DCLRE1C variant to TCR beta V- and J-gene trimming. Relative to the approximately 700-donor mean, N-insertions were reportedly fewer in an Asian-associated ancestry cluster in a later analysis.

The study ran its PCR with 60 Vbeta and 13 Jbeta primers. Libraries were prepared by immunoSEQ multiplex PCR; TCRdb keeps only in-frame clonotypes and omits some of them. Among under 200,000 clones listed, roughly 75% were seen once. This CDR3 has 15 residues. Unmatched junction bases numbered 6, after V lost 3 bases and J lost 3 bases. Germline loops: CDR1 GTSNPN, CDR2 SVGIG (reference sequence). The TCR comes from a male donor in good health and CMV-seronegative. Source material: PBMCs. The chain joins TRBV30 to TRBJ1-5; 9 bases match TRBD1. CDR3 nucleotide sequence: TGTGCCTGGAGCCTCCGGGACAGGGACAATCAGCCCCAGCATTTT. It yields the protein CAWSLRDRDNQPQHF.